The clone carrying this T cell receptor (beta chain) came up once. The antigen is undetermined. This specimen belongs to a study of T cell responses to AZD1222 COVID-19 vaccine. About the research overall: Second-dose timings of about 4 or about 12 weeks were pooled.

Sequencing was performed with immunoSEQ multiplex PCR; in TCRdb, only in-frame clones are kept and a portion is missing. Among about 140,000 clones listed, more than 85% were seen once. Study-wide results and limits: Receipt of two AZD1222 doses was followed by a rise in Spike-specific TCR breadth and depth. Clonal diversity was possibly underestimated; the donors were predominantly white British and more often female.

The ends were cut back, 2 bases at V and 4 bases at J, with 12 bases in the middle. From germline, CDR1 is SGDLS and CDR2 YYNGEE. This CDR3 contains 14 residues. The sequence was collected from an adult in good health. The chain uses TRBV9 and TRBJ1-2; tentative D call: TRBD1 (5 bases). Sequenced here: peripheral blood, sampled on day 0 of AZD1222 vaccination. The CDR3 DNA follows: TGTGCCAGCAGCGTTGACGGGGGAGGCTATGGCTACACCTTC. Amino acid sequence: CASSVDGGGYGYTF.